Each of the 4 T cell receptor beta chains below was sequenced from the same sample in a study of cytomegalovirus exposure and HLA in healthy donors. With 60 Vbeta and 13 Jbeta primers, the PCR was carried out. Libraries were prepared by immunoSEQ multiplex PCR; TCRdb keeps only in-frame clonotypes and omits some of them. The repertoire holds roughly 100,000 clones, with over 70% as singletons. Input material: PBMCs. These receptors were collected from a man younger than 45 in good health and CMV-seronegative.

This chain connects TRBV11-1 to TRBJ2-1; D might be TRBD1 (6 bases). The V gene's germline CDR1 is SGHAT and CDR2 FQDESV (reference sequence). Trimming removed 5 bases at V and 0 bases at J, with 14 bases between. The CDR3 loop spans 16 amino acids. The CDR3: CASSLALDSSYNEQFF. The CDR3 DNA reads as TGTGCCAGCAGCCTTGCCCTGGACAGCTCCTACAATGAGCAGTTCTTC.

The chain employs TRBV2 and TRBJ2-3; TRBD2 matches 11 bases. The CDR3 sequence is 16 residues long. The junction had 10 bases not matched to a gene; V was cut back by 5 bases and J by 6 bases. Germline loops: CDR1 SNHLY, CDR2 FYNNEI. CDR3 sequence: CASSPNRLAGTDTQYF. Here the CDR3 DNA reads TGTGCCAGCAGTCCTAACCGACTAGCGGGAACTGATACGCAGTATTTT.

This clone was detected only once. CDR3 nucleotides: TGTGCCAGCAGCCCGTGGCGGGAGACCAACAATGAGCAGTTCTTC. Translated, it gives CASSPWRETNNEQFF. V gene TRBV6-5 combines with J gene TRBJ2-1; 7 bases agree with TRBD2. Germline values: CDR1 MNHEY, CDR2 SVGAGI. CDR3 length: 15 residues. J lost 5 bases, V lost 6 bases, and 10 bases had no gene match.

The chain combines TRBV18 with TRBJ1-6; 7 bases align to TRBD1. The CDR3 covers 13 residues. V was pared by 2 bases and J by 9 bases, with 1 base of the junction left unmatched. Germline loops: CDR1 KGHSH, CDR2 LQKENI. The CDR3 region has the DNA TGTGCCAGCTCACCAGACAGGGCTTCACCCCTCCACTTT. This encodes CASSPDRASPLHF. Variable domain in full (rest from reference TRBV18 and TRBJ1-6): NAGVMQNPRHLVRRRGQEARLRCSPMKGHSHVYWYRQLPEEGLKFMVYLQKENIIDESGMPKERFSAEFPKEGPSILRIQQVVRGDSAAYFCASSPDRASPLHFGNGTRLTVT.